This T cell receptor beta chain is drawn from a study of blood T cell repertoires in COVID-19. Study overall: There were acute and convalescent COVID-19 samples, and they came from the United States, Italy and Spain. Nucleic acid was either cDNA or gDNA, and it came from T cells, B-cell-depleted T cells, or PBMCs.

The V gene's germline CDR1 is LGHDT and CDR2 YNNKEL (reference sequence). This CDR3 is built from 21 residues. After removal of 0 bases from V and 0 bases from J, the junction contained 15 bases not matched to a gene. The sample holds a few counts of this clone. In the original processing: Estimates of nucleated cell counts were drawn from the amplification of reference gene primers. Assay used: immunoSEQ multiplex PCR; TCRdb lists only in-frame clones, some missing. That table is the source of V, J and clone size, and D and trimming were worked out from the DNA. The data show 250,000 or so clones, 70% to 85% seen once.

The specimen was peripheral blood. The rearrangement links TRBV3-1 (or the pseudogene TRBV3-2) to TRBJ2-1; 9 nucleotides match TRBD2. The receptor was derived from a woman of 80 years or more with acute or convalescent COVID-19. CDR3 bases: TGTGCCAGCAGCCAAGAAGGCAAACACAGACTAGCGGATGGCTCCTACAATGAGCAGTTCTTC. Amino acid sequence: CASSQEGKHRLADGSYNEQFF.